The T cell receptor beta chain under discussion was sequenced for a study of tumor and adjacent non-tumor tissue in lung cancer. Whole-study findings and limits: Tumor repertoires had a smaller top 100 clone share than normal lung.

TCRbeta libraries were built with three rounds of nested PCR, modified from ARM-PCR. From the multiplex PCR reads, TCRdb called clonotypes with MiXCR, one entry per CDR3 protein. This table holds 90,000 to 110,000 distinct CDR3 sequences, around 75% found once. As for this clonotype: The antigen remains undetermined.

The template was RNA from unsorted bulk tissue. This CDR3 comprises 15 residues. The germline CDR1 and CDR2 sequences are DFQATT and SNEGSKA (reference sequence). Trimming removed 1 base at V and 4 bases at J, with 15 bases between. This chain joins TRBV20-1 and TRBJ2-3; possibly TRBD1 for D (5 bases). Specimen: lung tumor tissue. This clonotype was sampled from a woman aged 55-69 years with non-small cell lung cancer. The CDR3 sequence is CSARVWTRIADTQYF. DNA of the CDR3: TGCAGTGCTAGAGTCTGGACAAGGATAGCAGATACGCAGTATTTT.